What follows is one T cell receptor beta chain and its context. This sample is part of a study of OX40 agonist ivuxolimab in advanced cancers. This CDR3 spans 15 amino acids. V lost 1 base to trimming and J lost 9 bases, with 18 bases between them. CDR1 and CDR2 (germline): SGHTA, FQGNSA. Sequencing was performed with immunoSEQ multiplex PCR; in TCRdb, only in-frame clones are kept and a portion is missing. The sample holds 30,000 to 50,000 clones, about 89% seen once. The rearrangement links TRBV7-2 to TRBJ1-2; D uncertain. The clonotype comes from an adult with an advanced solid tumor such as melanoma, head and neck, liver or kidney cancer. Sequencing was performed on CD4+ or CD8+ T cells sorted from blood, taken in a trial of the OX40 agonist ivuxolimab. The DNA for the CDR3 is TGTGCCAGCAGCTTAGGGGCAATCGACTATGGTAGCTACACCTTC. Its translation: CASSLGAIDYGSYTF.